This T cell receptor (beta chain) was identified in a study of vaccination and CD4 T cells after COVID-19. About the research overall: Overlapping spike peptides served as the stimulus for the cells. These peptides came from SARS-CoV-2 and from the common cold coronaviruses HCoV-NL63, HCoV-OC43 and HCoV-229E.

Time point described: late sampling 161 to 241 days after vaccination in a few convalescent patients. The sample's treatment: roughly 11-day PBMC culture with coronavirus spike peptide pools or control peptides (ViraFEST assay). Germline-derived CDR1 and CDR2 are LNHDA and SQIVND (reference sequence). Trimming removed 6 bases from V and 5 bases from J, with 10 bases in between. The CDR3 runs to 12 residues. In its sample, this clonotype was seen a few times. What it recognizes is unknown. An Oncomine TCR Beta short-read assay was used to sequence the DNA from cultured CD4+ T cells. TCRdb reanalysed the PCR reads using MiXCR and keeps one entry per CDR3 protein. In the table there are 20,000 to 25,000 distinct CDR3 sequences, 43% of which are singletons.

This chain links TRBV19 with TRBJ2-5; D gene uncertain. The sample was CD4+ T cells from blood, cultured in vitro, taken about 7 months after SARS-CoV-2 vaccination. This receptor was taken from a human donor who had recovered from COVID-19. The DNA for the CDR3 is TGTGCCAGTAGCGGCCTTGGGGAGACCCAGTACTTC. Its translation: CASSGLGETQYF.